The T cell receptor (beta chain) described here comes from a study of cytomegalovirus exposure and HLA in healthy donors (dated by TCRdb to the late 2010s). With respect to the entire study: According to a later analysis, one platform produced both the 120 validation repertoires and the 666 repertoires of the first cohort. The aim of the study was to test whether cataloging public T cell receptors could identify signatures of past pathogen exposure. A separate validation cohort of some 130 different subjects was used in addition to the roughly 670-subject first cohort. To predict cytomegalovirus infection status, the study combined high-throughput TCR immunosequencing, statistical association of individual TCRs with disease status, and machine learning. What the work shows at the level of the full study, not this receptor alone: While some public TCRs were present in many individuals, most TCR sequences turned up only very rarely across donors. Three of the identified cytomegalovirus-associated TCR beta chains were confirmed in vitro to be specific for cytomegalovirus antigens. The classifier was reported to diagnose cytomegalovirus status with high specificity and sensitivity in both the original and validation cohorts. A later analysis found that TCRs clustered in the first cohort also tended to co-occur in the 120 validation repertoires, with approximately 93% of cluster scores above 0. The validation cohort had no HLA typing available for a later analysis, so co-occurrence within that cohort was assessed over all 130 or so repertoires. It was suggested by the authors that the approach could potentially be generalized to other disease states and immunological phenotypes. In the study, about 150 TCR beta chains were listed as associated with cytomegalovirus.

The donors were included in the validation cohort of over a hundred subjects, a group kept apart from the 666-subject first cohort. The CDR3 sequence holds 16 residues, the cysteine and phenylalanine included. Left in the record is the CDR3 DNA by itself, 48 bases read in frame from the first base. Reading the germline V gene (reference sequence) gives CDR1 LNHDA and CDR2 SQIVND. Trimming accounts for 5 bases at V and 4 bases at J, while the number of junction bases matched to no gene is 5. Libraries were prepared through the immunoSEQ multiplex PCR assay. As for the authors' bioinformatics: To diagnose cytomegalovirus status from the catalog of TCR beta chain sequences, a statistical classification framework was built. TCRdb holds this immuneACCESS table with in-frame rearrangements only. Some clones are missing; in checked studies, unresolved V genes explain under half, and the rest has no known cause. V, J and clone size are taken as reported in that table, and D and trimming were inferred from the DNA itself. For this sample there are more than 110,000 clones; around 93% appear just once. The ten largest clones represent 1.8% of the sample.

The count of this clone is one. What this receptor recognizes is not known. Per-base qualities were not stored, and no clone one base away is much larger. This chain joins TRBV19 to TRBJ2-2; TRBD2 fits 12 bases in the junction. The receptor comes from a man younger than 30 in good health and CMV-seropositive. The sequenced sample consisted of PBMCs. The CDR3 protein is CASSGLAGGGTGELFF. In nucleotides, the sequence is TGTGCCAGTAGTGGGCTAGCGGGAGGGGGCACCGGGGAGCTGTTTTTT.